The T cell receptor (beta chain) under discussion was sequenced for a study of beta chain features in type 1 diabetes. Broader study findings: In every one of the four CD4+ subsets, TCRB CDR3s were moderately but significantly shorter in Type 1 diabetes patients. Still unanswered here is whether HLA type influences TCRB rearrangement. VDJ junctions in type 1 diabetes patients carried more deletions and fewer insertions.

In its sample, this clone was seen a few times. As yet, its antigen is unknown. Sequenced material consisted of expressed TCRB transcripts (all of the isolated RNA was reverse transcribed). Clones were sequenced by immunoSEQ multiplex PCR, and TCRdb holds only the in-frame ones, with some missing. The data hold under 850,000 clones, with roughly an eighth observed a single time. This CDR3 has 14 residues. Trimming took off 1 base at V and 7 bases at J, with 8 bases between the two ends. CDR1 SEHNR and CDR2 FQNEAQ come from the germline V gene (reference sequence). The TCR sequence derives from a man between 18 and 35 years old with type 1 diabetes. The sample taken for sequencing was naive CD4+ T cells from blood. The V call is TRBV7-9, the J call TRBJ1-6; perhaps TRBD1 as D (5 bases). The DNA of the CDR3 is TGTGCCAGCAGCTTAGGACAGTTGAATTCACCCCTCCACTTT. Its translation: CASSLGQLNSPLHF.